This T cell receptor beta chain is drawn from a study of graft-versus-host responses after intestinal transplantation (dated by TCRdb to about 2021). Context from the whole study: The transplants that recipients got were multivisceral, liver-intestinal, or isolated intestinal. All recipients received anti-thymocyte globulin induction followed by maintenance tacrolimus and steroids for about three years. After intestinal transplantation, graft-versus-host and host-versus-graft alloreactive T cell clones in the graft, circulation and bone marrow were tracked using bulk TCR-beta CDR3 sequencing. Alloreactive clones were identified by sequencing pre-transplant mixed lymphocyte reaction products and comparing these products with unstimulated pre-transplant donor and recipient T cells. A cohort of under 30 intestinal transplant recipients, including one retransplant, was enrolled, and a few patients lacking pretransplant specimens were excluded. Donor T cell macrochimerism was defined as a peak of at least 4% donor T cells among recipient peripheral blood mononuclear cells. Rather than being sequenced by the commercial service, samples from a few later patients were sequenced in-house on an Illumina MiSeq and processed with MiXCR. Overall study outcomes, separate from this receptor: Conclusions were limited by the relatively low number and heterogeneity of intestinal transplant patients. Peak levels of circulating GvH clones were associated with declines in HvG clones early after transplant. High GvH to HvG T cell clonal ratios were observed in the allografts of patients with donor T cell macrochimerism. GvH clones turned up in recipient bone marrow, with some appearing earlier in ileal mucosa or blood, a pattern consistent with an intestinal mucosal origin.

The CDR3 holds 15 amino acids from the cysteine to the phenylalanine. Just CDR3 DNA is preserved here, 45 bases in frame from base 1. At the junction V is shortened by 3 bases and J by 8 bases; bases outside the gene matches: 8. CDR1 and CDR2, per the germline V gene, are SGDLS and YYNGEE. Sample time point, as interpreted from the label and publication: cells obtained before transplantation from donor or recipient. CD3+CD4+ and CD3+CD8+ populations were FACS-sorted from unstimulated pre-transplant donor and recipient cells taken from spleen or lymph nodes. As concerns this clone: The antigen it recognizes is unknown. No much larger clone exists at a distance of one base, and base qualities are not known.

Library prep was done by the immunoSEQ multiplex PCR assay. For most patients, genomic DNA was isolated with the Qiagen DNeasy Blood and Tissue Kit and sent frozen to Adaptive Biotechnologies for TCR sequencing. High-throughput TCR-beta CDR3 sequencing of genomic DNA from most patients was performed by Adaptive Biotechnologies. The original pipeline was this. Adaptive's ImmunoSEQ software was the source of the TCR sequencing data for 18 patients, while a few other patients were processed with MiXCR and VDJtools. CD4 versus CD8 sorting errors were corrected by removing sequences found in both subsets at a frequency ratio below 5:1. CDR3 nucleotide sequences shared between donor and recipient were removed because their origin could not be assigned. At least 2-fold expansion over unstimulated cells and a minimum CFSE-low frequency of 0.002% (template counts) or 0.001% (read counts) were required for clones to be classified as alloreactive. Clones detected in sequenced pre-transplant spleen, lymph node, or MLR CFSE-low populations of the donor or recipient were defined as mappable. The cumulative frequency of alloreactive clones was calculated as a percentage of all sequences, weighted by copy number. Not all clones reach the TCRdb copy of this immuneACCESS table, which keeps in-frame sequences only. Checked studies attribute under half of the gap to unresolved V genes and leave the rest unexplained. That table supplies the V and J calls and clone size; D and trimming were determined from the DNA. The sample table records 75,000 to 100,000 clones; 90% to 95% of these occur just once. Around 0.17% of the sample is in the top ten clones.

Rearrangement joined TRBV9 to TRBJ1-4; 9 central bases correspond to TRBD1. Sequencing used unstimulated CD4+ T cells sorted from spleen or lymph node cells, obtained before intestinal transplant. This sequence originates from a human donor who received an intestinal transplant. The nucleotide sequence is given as TGTGCCAGCAGCGGGGGGACAGGGAGGAACGAAAAACTGTTTTTT. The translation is CASSGGTGRNEKLFF. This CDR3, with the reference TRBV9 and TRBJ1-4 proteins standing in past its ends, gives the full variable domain DSGVTQTPKHLITATGQRVTLRCSPRSGDLSVYWYQQSLDQGLQFLIQYYNGEERAKGNILERFSAQQFPDLHSELNLSSLELGDSALYFCASSGGTGRNEKLFFGSGTQLSVL.